Listed below are T cell receptor beta chains from one sample, sequenced in a study of blood T cell repertoires in COVID-19. Some clones are missing from TCRdb's copy, which holds only in-frame ones; the method was immunoSEQ multiplex PCR. The sample includes approximately 68,000 clones, around nine tenths of them seen just once. Source material: peripheral blood. The receptors shown here come from a woman in her fifties or sixties with acute or convalescent COVID-19. The CDR3 runs from the conserved cysteine through the conserved F or W. The D gene is left open where the match is weak. Clone size is shown for a subset of rows, as once, few, many or a class of expanded clone.

V: TRBV5-4; D: -; size: -; J: TRBJ2-4; CDR3: CASSLFGTQNIQYF; DNA: TGTGCCAGCAGCTTATTCGGGACTCAAAACATTCAGTACTTC
V: TRBV5-1; D: -; size: -; J: TRBJ2-7; CDR3: CASSLEGPQYF; DNA: TGCGCCAGCAGCTTGGAGGGGCCTCAGTACTTC
V: TRBV10-3; D: TRBD2; size: -; J: TRBJ2-3; CDR3: CAISPETSGLPDTQYF; DNA: TGTGCCATCAGCCCCGAGACTAGCGGCTTACCAGATACGCAGTATTTT
V: TRBV7-9; D: TRBD2; size: few; J: TRBJ2-7; CDR3: CASSGAGGLYEQYF; DNA: TGTGCCAGCAGCGGAGCGGGGGGGCTTTACGAGCAGTACTTC
V: TRBV5-1; D: -; size: -; J: TRBJ1-2; CDR3: CASSLVGPLNGYTF; DNA: TGCGCCAGCAGCTTGGTTGGGCCCCTTAATGGCTACACCTTC
V: TRBV19; D: TRBD2; size: -; J: TRBJ2-1; CDR3: CASRRVGLAGGNSYNEQFF; DNA: TGTGCCAGTAGGAGGGTGGGACTAGCGGGGGGAAACTCCTACAATGAGCAGTTCTTC
V: TRBV10-3; D: TRBD1; size: -; J: TRBJ2-7; CDR3: CAISGQGSWNEQYF; DNA: TGTGCCATCAGCGGACAGGGAAGTTGGAACGAGCAGTACTTC
V: TRBV9; D: -; size: -; J: TRBJ2-3; CDR3: CASSVVGVWTDTQYF; DNA: TGTGCCAGCAGCGTAGTCGGGGTATGGACAGATACGCAGTATTTT
V: TRBV2; D: -; size: -; J: TRBJ2-7; CDR3: CASSGAASYEQYF; DNA: TGTGCCAGCAGTGGCGCCGCATCCTACGAGCAGTACTTC
V: TRBV10-1; D: -; size: few; J: TRBJ1-4; CDR3: CASSESYRRGEKLFF; DNA: TGCGCCAGCAGTGAGTCGTACAGGAGAGGCGAAAAACTGTTTTTT
V: TRBV25-1; D: -; size: -; J: TRBJ1-2; CDR3: CASRAENYGYTF; DNA: TGTGCCAGCAGGGCAGAAAACTATGGCTACACCTTC
V: TRBV6-5; D: TRBD1; size: once; J: TRBJ2-2; CDR3: CASRTLTGFIGELFF; DNA: TGTGCCAGCCGAACCCTGACAGGGTTCATCGGGGAGCTGTTTTTT
V: TRBV24-1; D: -; size: few; J: TRBJ1-1; CDR3: CATSDVRNTEAFF; DNA: TGTGCCACCAGTGATGTGAGAAACACTGAAGCTTTCTTT
V: TRBV7-9; D: -; size: few; J: TRBJ2-2; CDR3: CASSLPLSELFF; DNA: TGTGCCAGCAGCTTACCCCTGAGTGAGCTGTTTTTT
V: TRBV19; D: TRBD1; size: once; J: TRBJ1-5; CDR3: CASSTGGAGNQPQHF; DNA: TGTGCCAGTTCGACAGGGGGCGCTGGCAATCAGCCCCAGCATTTT
V: TRBV27; D: TRBD1; size: -; J: TRBJ2-2; CDR3: CASKGATGELFF; DNA: TGTGCCAGCAAGGGGGCCACCGGGGAGCTGTTTTTT
V: TRBV4-1; D: -; size: -; J: TRBJ2-5; CDR3: CASSRPFQGETQYF; DNA: TGCGCCAGCAGCCGCCCATTTCAGGGGGAGACCCAGTACTTC
V: TRBV28; D: TRBD1; size: -; J: TRBJ2-5; CDR3: CASSLPRTGGLETQYF; DNA: TGTGCCAGCAGTCTCCCCCGGACAGGGGGTTTAGAGACCCAGTACTTC
V: TRBV5-6; D: -; size: -; J: TRBJ2-3; CDR3: CASSLTRDTDTQYF; DNA: TGTGCCAGCAGCTTGACTAGGGACACAGATACGCAGTATTTT
V: TRBV5-1; D: TRBD1; size: -; J: TRBJ2-1; CDR3: CASSLGFRDRVFF; DNA: TGCGCCAGCAGCTTGGGGTTCCGGGACAGGGTGTTCTTC
V: TRBV7-3; D: TRBD1; size: -; J: TRBJ2-2; CDR3: CASSQRGGWNTGELFF; DNA: TGTGCCAGCAGCCAGAGAGGGGGCTGGAACACCGGGGAGCTGTTTTTT
V: TRBV6-5; D: -; size: -; J: TRBJ1-5; CDR3: CAESAGDLQPQHF; DNA: TGTGCCGAGAGTGCGGGGGATCTGCAGCCCCAGCATTTT
V: TRBV7-8; D: -; size: few; J: TRBJ1-5; CDR3: CASSLDGTPLNQPQHF; DNA: TGTGCCAGCAGCTTAGACGGGACACCTCTCAATCAGCCCCAGCATTTT
V: TRBV2; D: -; size: -; J: TRBJ1-2; CDR3: CASSEYLGLYGYTF; DNA: TGTGCCAGCAGTGAATATCTGGGGCTCTATGGCTACACCTTC
V: TRBV6-5; D: TRBD2; size: -; J: TRBJ2-2; CDR3: CASKATSGGPTLFF; DNA: TGTGCCAGCAAAGCAACTAGCGGGGGGCCCACCCTGTTTTTT
V: TRBV7-8; D: TRBD1; size: -; J: TRBJ1-2; CDR3: CASSIRTGIYGYTF; DNA: TGTGCCAGCAGCATTCGGACAGGGATCTATGGCTACACCTTC
V: TRBV5-1; D: TRBD2; size: -; J: TRBJ2-5; CDR3: CASSLTGTSGVETQYF; DNA: TGCGCCAGCAGCTTGACGGGGACTAGCGGGGTAGAGACCCAGTACTTC
V: TRBV11-3; D: TRBD1; size: once; J: TRBJ1-1; CDR3: CASSPGQGVTEAFF; DNA: TGTGCCAGCAGCCCTGGACAGGGGGTCACTGAAGCTTTCTTT
V: TRBV7-2; D: -; size: once; J: TRBJ1-1; CDR3: CASSLSYGEEAFF; DNA: TGTGCCAGCAGCTTAAGTTACGGTGAAGAAGCTTTCTTT
V: TRBV7-3; D: TRBD2; size: -; J: TRBJ2-2; CDR3: CASSLRHSGGGGELFF; DNA: TGTGCCAGCAGCTTAAGACACAGCGGGGGTGGCGGGGAGCTGTTTTTT